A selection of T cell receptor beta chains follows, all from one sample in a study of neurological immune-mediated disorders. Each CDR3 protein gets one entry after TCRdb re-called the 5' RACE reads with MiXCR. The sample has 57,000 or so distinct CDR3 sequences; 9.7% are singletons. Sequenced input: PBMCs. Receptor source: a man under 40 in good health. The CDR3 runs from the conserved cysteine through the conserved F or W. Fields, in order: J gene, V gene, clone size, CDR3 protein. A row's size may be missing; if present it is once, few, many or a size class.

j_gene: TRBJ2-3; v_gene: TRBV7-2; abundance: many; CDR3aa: CASSPGGLTDTQYF
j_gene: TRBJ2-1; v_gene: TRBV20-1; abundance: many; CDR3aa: CSAEGLAGNEQFF
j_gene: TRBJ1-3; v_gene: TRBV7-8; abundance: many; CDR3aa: CASSHLRSSGNTIYF
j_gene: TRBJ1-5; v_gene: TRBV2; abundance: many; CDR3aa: CASSREEGNQPQHF
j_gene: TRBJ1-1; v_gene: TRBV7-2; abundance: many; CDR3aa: CASSLGQPITEAFF
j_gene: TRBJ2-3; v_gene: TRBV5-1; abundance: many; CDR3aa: CASSLELGGSWDTQYF
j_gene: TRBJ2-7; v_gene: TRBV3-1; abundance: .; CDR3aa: CASSRGQLDLSYEQDF
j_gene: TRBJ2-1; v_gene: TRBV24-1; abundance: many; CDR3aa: CATSDLSGGSSHEQFF
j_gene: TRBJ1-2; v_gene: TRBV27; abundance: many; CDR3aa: CASSLGASYGYTF
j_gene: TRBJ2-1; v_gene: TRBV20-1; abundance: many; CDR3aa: CSARDRVTSGFEQFF
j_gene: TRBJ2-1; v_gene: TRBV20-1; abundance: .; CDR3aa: CSARDLVSGSRNEQFF
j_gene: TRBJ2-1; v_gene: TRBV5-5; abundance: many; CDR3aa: CASSLLAGVYNEQFF
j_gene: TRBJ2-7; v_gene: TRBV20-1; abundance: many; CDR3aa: CSALAGGNSPEQYF
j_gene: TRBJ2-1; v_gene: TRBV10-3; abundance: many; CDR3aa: CAITSDRYNEQFF
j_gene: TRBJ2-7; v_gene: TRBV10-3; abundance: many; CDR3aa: CAISGLEVYEQYF
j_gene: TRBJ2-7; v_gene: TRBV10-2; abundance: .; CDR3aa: CASSERSRSNEQYF
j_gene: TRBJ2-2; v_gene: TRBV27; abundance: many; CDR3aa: CASSFLAQNTGELFF
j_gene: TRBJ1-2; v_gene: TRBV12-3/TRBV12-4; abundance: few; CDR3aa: CASSIPGPRAGGYTF
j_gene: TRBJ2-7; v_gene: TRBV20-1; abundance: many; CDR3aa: CSAQGGPSYEQYF
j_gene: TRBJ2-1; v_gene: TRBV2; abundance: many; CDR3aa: CASSTWDSHYNEQFF
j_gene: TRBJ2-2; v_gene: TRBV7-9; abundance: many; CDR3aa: CASPPRGPDTGELFF
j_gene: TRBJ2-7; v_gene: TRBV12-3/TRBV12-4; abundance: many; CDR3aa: CASSSTESYEQYF
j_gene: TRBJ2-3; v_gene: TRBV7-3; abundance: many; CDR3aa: CASSSLGGGPTDTQYF